One and the same sample provided the 28 T cell receptor beta chains below, sequenced in a study of early T cells in non-severe SARS-CoV-2 infection (dated by TCRdb to the early 2020s). The receptor library was made with 5' RACE. Instrument used: NextSeq 500. TCRdb trimmed public reads at Q25 via fastp, called clones via MiXCR and kept in-frame beta chains. Identical CDR3 proteins give one entry, which carries the most common genes and DNA. The sample table holds around 25,000 distinct CDR3 sequences, of which roughly 4.9% were seen once. The top ten hold around 10% of the sample. The sample consisted of whole blood. Receptor source: an adult who was a healthcare worker with PCR-confirmed SARS-CoV-2 infection or an uninfected control (not recorded which).

This clonotype came up many times. J is TRBJ2-5 and V is TRBV5-4; 11 positions agree with TRBD2. J gave up 2 bases and V 4 bases, and 4 bases lay outside the gene matches. Germline values: CDR1 SGHNT, CDR2 YYREEE (reference sequence). This CDR3 region has 15 residues. CDR3 sequence reads: CASSETSGTQETQYF. Here the CDR3 DNA reads TGTGCCAGCAGCGAGACTAGCGGGACACAAGAGACCCAGTACTTC.

The genes are TRBV19 and TRBJ2-7; 10 bases match TRBD2. This CDR3 region has 14 residues. The V segment lost 8 bases and the J segment 6 bases; nucleotides outside the gene matches: 10. CDR1 and CDR2 from the germline V gene are LNHDA and SQIVND (reference sequence). In DNA, the CDR3 is TGTGCCAGTCGTGGGGCTAGCGGGAGTTCCGAGCAGTACTTC. Encoded protein: CASRGASGSSEQYF.

This clonotype was detected ten times or more. The J gene is TRBJ1-1, the V gene TRBV12-3 or TRBV12-4; D call uncertain. This CDR3 comprises 14 residues. Trimming stripped 5 bases from V and 1 base from J, with 11 bases between. This CDR3 reads CASSLRWGNTEAFF. The CDR3, as DNA: TGTGCCAGCAGTCTCCGATGGGGGAACACTGAAGCTTTCTTT.

This clonotype was seen repeatedly, ten times or more. J is TRBJ2-7 and V is TRBV3-1, with 9 bases fitting TRBD1. Germline values: CDR1 LGHDT, CDR2 YNNKEL (reference sequence). CDR3 length: 14 amino acids. With V trimmed by 4 bases and J by 2 bases, 3 bases remained unmatched. DNA of the CDR3: TGTGCCAGCAGCCCTAGACAGGGGGCCTACGAGCAGTACTTC. Its translation is CASSPRQGAYEQYF.

This clonotype is judged medium-sized. This chain uses TRBV13 with TRBJ2-3, with TRBD2 identical over 10 bases. The V segment lost 1 base and the J segment 4 bases; nucleotides outside the gene matches: 17. Germline V gene lookup returns CDR1 PRHDT and CDR2 FYEKMQ (reference sequence). The CDR3 runs 20 residues. The chain's CDR3 is CASSLASRLAGRSLPDTQYF. CDR3 nucleotide sequence: TGTGCCAGCAGCTTAGCGTCGAGACTAGCGGGCCGAAGTTTGCCAGATACGCAGTATTTT.

This rearrangement joins TRBV5-1 to TRBJ2-7, with 11 positions matching TRBD2. Losses at the gene ends were 2 bases for V and 6 bases for J; bases not matched to a gene: 4. The CDR3 loop spans 14 amino acids. Germline assignment: CDR1 SGHRS and CDR2 YFSETQ. DNA of the CDR3: TGCGCCAGCAGCTTAACTAGCGGGGGCGGCGAGCAGTACTTC. Amino acids: CASSLTSGGGEQYF.

This clonotype came up many times. The rearrangement uses TRBV7-3 and TRBJ1-2; 7 nucleotides align to TRBD1. Germline CDR1 reads SGHTA; CDR2 reads FQGTGA. This CDR3 contains 17 residues. Losses at the gene ends were 0 bases for V and 4 bases for J; bases not matched to a gene: 11. CDR3 loop: CASSLTLGGAEGYGYTF. DNA for the CDR3: TGTGCCAGCAGCTTAACGTTAGGGGGCGCCGAGGGCTATGGCTACACCTTC.

At least ten counts were recorded for this clonotype. This chain joins TRBV2 and TRBJ2-3; D is possibly TRBD2 (5 bases). The CDR3 covers 14 residues. Trimming pared 6 bases from V and 2 bases from J, leaving 12 bases between. CDR1 and CDR2 from the germline V gene are SNHLY and FYNNEI. CDR3 sequence reads: CASRDGMNTDTQYF. In DNA form, the CDR3 reads TGTGCCAGCAGGGACGGGATGAACACAGATACGCAGTATTTT.

This clonotype came up many times. The chain couples TRBV29-1 to TRBJ1-2; D is undetermined. Trimming stripped 4 bases from V and 5 bases from J, with 17 bases between. The CDR3 covers 14 residues. CDR1 is SQVTM, CDR2 ANQGSEA, per germline. The CDR3 coding sequence is TGCAGCGTTGGGGCGTCCACCGGCGGGTATGGCTACACCTTC. Translating gives CSVGASTGGYGYTF. Together with reference TRBV29-1 and TRBJ1-2, the CDR3 gives the full variable domain: SAVISQKPSRDICQRGTSLTIQCQVDSQVTMMFWYRQQPGQSLTLIATANQGSEATYESGFVIDKFPISRPNLTFSTLTVSNMSPEDSSIYLCSVGASTGGYGYTFGSGTRLTVV.

This clonotype was counted at least ten times. CDR3 in DNA: TGTGCCAGCAGTCCAACTAGGGGGACCGGGGAGCTGTTTTTT. Protein product: CASSPTRGTGELFF. V usage is TRBV6-2 or TRBV6-3 and J usage is TRBJ2-2; TRBD1 might be the D (6 bases). Trimming shortened V by 5 bases and J by 5 bases, and 12 bases separated the two germline ends. Germline V lookup: CDR1 MNHEY, CDR2 SVGEGT. The CDR3 covers 14 residues.

This clonotype was seen a handful of times. The chain recombines TRBV10-1 with TRBJ2-1, with D perhaps matching TRBD1 (6 bases). Germline V gene data show CDR1 as WNHNN and CDR2 as SYGVQD (reference sequence). This CDR3 spans 12 amino acids. Trimming pared 8 bases from V and 4 bases from J, leaving 9 bases between. Written as DNA, the CDR3 is TGCGCCAGCGGACAGCAATACAATGAGCAGTTCTTC. This sequence encodes CASGQQYNEQFF.

This clonotype was counted between two and nine times. The chain is built from TRBV7-3 and TRBJ2-2; a weak D match, TRBD2 (5 bases). V shed 3 bases and J shed 7 bases, with 12 bases lying between them. The CDR3 sequence is 14 residues long. Germline V gives CDR1 SGHTA, CDR2 FQGTGA. This chain's CDR3 is CASSFSDSIGELFF. CDR3 nucleotides: TGTGCCAGCAGCTTCTCGGACTCGATCGGGGAGCTGTTTTTT.

Ten or more counts support this clonotype. The chain recombines TRBV28 with TRBJ2-7; 9 bases are a match to TRBD2. Trimming cost V 4 bases and J 2 bases; bases outside gene matches: 6. The CDR3 length is 15 residues. Germline CDR1 is MDHEN and CDR2 is SYDVKM. The CDR3 loop is CASSSSSGAAYEQYF. The CDR3 DNA reads TGTGCCAGCAGTTCATCTAGCGGGGCCGCCTACGAGCAGTACTTC.

This clonotype was recorded at least ten times. The chain employs TRBV11-3 and TRBJ2-2; tentative D call: TRBD1 (7 bases). This CDR3 comprises 15 residues. Trimming took 6 bases from V and 5 from J, leaving 16 bases between them. Germline values: CDR1 SGHNT, CDR2 YENEEA. The CDR3 region has the DNA TGTGCCAGCAGTAGGAAGGCAGGGGGGACCGGGGAGCTGTTTTTT. Translating gives CASSRKAGGTGELFF. The full variable domain, rest sourced from reference TRBV11-3 and TRBJ2-2, is EAGVVQSPRYKIIEKKQPVAFWCNPISGHNTLYWYLQNLGQGPELLIRYENEEAVDDSQLPKDRFSAERLKGVDSTLKIQPAELGDSAVYLCASSRKAGGTGELFFGEGSRLTVL.

Many counts were recorded for this clonotype. The chain couples TRBV5-6 to TRBJ2-7; D is perhaps TRBD1 (6 bases). This CDR3 is 15 amino acids long. From germline, CDR1 is SGHDT and CDR2 YYEEEE. V lost 0 bases, J lost 0 bases, and 10 bases lay in between. CDR3 nucleotide sequence: TGTGCCAGCAGCTTGGGCCCAGGGGCCTCCTACGAGCAGTACTTC. Its protein is CASSLGPGASYEQYF.

This clonotype was seen only a few times. The V and J genes are TRBV12-3 or TRBV12-4 and TRBJ2-7; D is unresolved. This CDR3 region has 13 residues. Trimming took off 0 bases at V and 1 base at J, with 4 bases between the two ends. The CDR3 DNA follows: TGTGCCAGCAGTTTAGCAGAGTCCTACGAGCAGTACTTC. Protein sequence: CASSLAESYEQYF.

This clonotype was observed many times. The chain carries TRBV5-6 and TRBJ2-1; no clear D gene. V shed 1 base and J shed 0 bases, with 11 bases lying between them. The V gene's germline CDR1 is SGHDT and CDR2 YYEEEE. The CDR3 runs to 16 residues. The CDR3 is CASSLYWASSYNEQFF. The CDR3 DNA follows: TGTGCCAGCAGCTTGTATTGGGCGAGCTCCTACAATGAGCAGTTCTTC.

Ten or more counts support this clonotype. The rearrangement uses TRBV28 and TRBJ2-7; D remains ambiguous. The CDR3 is made up of 14 amino acids. Germline CDR1 and CDR2: MDHEN and SYDVKM. Between the trimmed V and J ends, which lost 6 bases and 3 bases, there was a span of 15 bases. This CDR3 reads CASRHGSRGYEQYF. CDR3 in DNA: TGTGCCAGCAGACATGGGTCCAGAGGCTACGAGCAGTACTTC.

In this sample, this clonotype turned up many times. This chain uses TRBV19 with TRBJ2-3; 10 positions match TRBD1. CDR1 is LNHDA and CDR2 is SQIVND in the germline V gene (reference sequence). This CDR3 is built from 15 residues. V trimming: 7 bases; J trimming: 3 bases; junction bases outside the gene matches: 7. The DNA for the CDR3 is TGTGCCAGTACCCGATGGGACAGGGGAACAGATACGCAGTATTTT. Residues: CASTRWDRGTDTQYF.

The chain is built from TRBV19 and TRBJ1-2, with D tentatively TRBD1 (5 bases). The CDR3 has 14 residues. The germline V gene has CDR1 LNHDA and CDR2 SQIVND (reference sequence). Trimming cost V 6 bases and J 1 base, with 12 bases left between them. The CDR3 region has the DNA TGTGCCAGTAGCGTCACAGGTTTTAACTATGGCTACACCTTC. As protein: CASSVTGFNYGYTF.

The table lists this clonotype with a few counts. The rearrangement links TRBV12-3 or TRBV12-4 to TRBJ1-5, with TRBD1 identical over 8 bases. V lost 5 bases to trimming and J lost 1 base; unmatched junction nucleotides: 10. This CDR3 region has 17 residues. For the CDR3, the DNA is TGTGCCAGCAGTCCCCCCGGACAGGGCCTGAGCAATCAGCCCCAGCATTTT. It codes for CASSPPGQGLSNQPQHF.

This clonotype was seen a few times. The chain has TRBV5-1 and TRBJ2-7, with TRBD1 as a possible D gene (6 bases). The CDR3 spans 14 residues. Per germline, CDR1 SGHRS and CDR2 YFSETQ. Trimming removed 3 bases at V and 4 bases at J, with 14 bases between. The CDR3 DNA is TGCGCCAGCAGCTCCGGACAGTCGCGGTACGAGCAGTACTTC. Translation: CASSSGQSRYEQYF.

This clonotype occurred many times. The gene calls are TRBV7-3 and TRBJ2-5, with 10 nucleotides matching TRBD1. This CDR3 has 17 residues. The V segment lost 1 base and the J segment 4 bases; nucleotides outside the gene matches: 9. Germline V gene data show CDR1 as SGHTA and CDR2 as FQGTGA. DNA of the CDR3: TGTGCCAGCAGCTTAAGTCCCTCGGACAGGGGGTTAGAGACCCAGTACTTC. It yields the protein CASSLSPSDRGLETQYF.

This clonotype was found many times. V and J are TRBV5-1 and TRBJ2-1; TRBD2 might be the D (5 bases). CDR3 size: 15 residues. The germline gives CDR1 SGHRS, CDR2 YFSETQ. The ends were cut back, 3 bases at V and 7 bases at J, with 17 bases in the middle. This CDR3 reads CASSSGEQRINEQFF. The CDR3 bases are TGCGCCAGCAGCTCCGGGGAACAGCGGATTAATGAGCAGTTCTTC.

This clonotype appeared many times. The rearrangement joins TRBV29-1 to TRBJ2-2, with D perhaps matching TRBD2 (6 bases). The V end was cut by 7 bases, the J end by 0 bases, with 18 bases between. Looked up from germline, CDR1 is SQVTM and CDR2 is ANQGSEA. This CDR3 is 16 amino acids long. The CDR3 reads CSAVRGAGSNTGELFF. The DNA for the CDR3 is TGCAGCGCCGTTCGAGGGGCGGGGTCGAACACCGGGGAGCTGTTTTTT.

This clonotype was counted at least ten times. The chain uses TRBV7-9 and TRBJ2-2; D remains ambiguous. Trimming pared 3 bases from V and 5 bases from J, leaving 10 bases between. Germline assignment: CDR1 SEHNR and CDR2 FQNEAQ (reference sequence). The CDR3 loop spans 14 amino acids. The CDR3 nucleotides are TGTGCCAGCAGCTTCATACGAGAAACCGGGGAGCTGTTTTTT. Protein sequence: CASSFIRETGELFF. The full variable domain, completed using reference TRBV7-9 and TRBJ2-2, is DTGVSQNPRHKITKRGQNVTFRCDPISEHNRLYWYRQTLGQGPEFLTYFQNEAQLEKSRLLSDRFSAERPKGSFSTLEIQRTEQGDSAMYLCASSFIRETGELFFGEGSRLTVL.

This clonotype was seen ten or more times. The V gene is TRBV19, the J gene TRBJ1-2; D remains unclear. The V end lost 6 bases, the J end lost 4 bases, and 12 bases lay between the germline ends. This CDR3 is 13 amino acids long. Germline V gives CDR1 LNHDA, CDR2 SQIVND (reference sequence). This chain's CDR3 is CASRTGISYGYTF. In DNA, the CDR3 is TGTGCCAGTAGAACCGGGATATCCTATGGCTACACCTTC.

The chain combines TRBV19 with TRBJ2-3; TRBD2 aligns across 7 bases. The junction had 7 bases not matched to a gene; V was cut back by 3 bases and J by 7 bases. Germline assignment: CDR1 LNHDA and CDR2 SQIVND (reference sequence). The CDR3 covers 14 residues. In DNA form, the CDR3 reads TGTGCCAGTAGTATTGGCGGGAGCGGATATACGCAGTATTTT. Its protein is CASSIGGSGYTQYF. The full variable domain, rest sourced from reference TRBV19 and TRBJ2-3, is DGGITQSPKYLFRKEGQNVTLSCEQNLNHDAMYWYRQDPGQGLRLIYYSQIVNDFQKGDIAEGYSVSREKKESFPLTVTSAQKNPTAFYLCASSIGGSGYTQYFGPGTRLTVL.